This T cell receptor beta chain was observed in a study of post-analysis software for immune sequencing data. Study outcomes and limitations: Compared with controls, patients had more of roughly five TRBV segments, including TRBV5-6, TRBV5-1 and TRBV20-1. Controls significantly exceeded multiple sclerosis patients in normalized Chao1 diversity. Co-batched samples clustered tightly together by F measure.

Carried by the TCR beta cDNA libraries were unique molecular identifiers. The T cell input of about 0.85 to 10 million gave around 540,000 cDNA molecules. From the PCR reads, TCRdb called clonotypes with MiXCR, one entry per CDR3 protein. There are approximately 730,000 distinct CDR3 sequences in the sample; approximately 30% occur only once, and around 0.55% lies in the top ten. A word on this clonotype: The antigen is undetermined.

CDR3 size: 16 residues. The V segment lost 6 bases and the J segment 0 bases; nucleotides outside the gene matches: 6. The germline V gene has CDR1 MNHEY and CDR2 SMNVEV (reference sequence). What was sequenced was blood. The V gene is TRBV27, the J gene TRBJ2-1; 9 bases are shared with TRBD2. This TCR derives from a girl under 18 with multiple sclerosis. The CDR3 region has the DNA TGTGCCAGCAGCAGACTAGCGGTCTACTCCTACAATGAGCAGTTCTTC. Amino acid sequence: CASSRLAVYSYNEQFF.